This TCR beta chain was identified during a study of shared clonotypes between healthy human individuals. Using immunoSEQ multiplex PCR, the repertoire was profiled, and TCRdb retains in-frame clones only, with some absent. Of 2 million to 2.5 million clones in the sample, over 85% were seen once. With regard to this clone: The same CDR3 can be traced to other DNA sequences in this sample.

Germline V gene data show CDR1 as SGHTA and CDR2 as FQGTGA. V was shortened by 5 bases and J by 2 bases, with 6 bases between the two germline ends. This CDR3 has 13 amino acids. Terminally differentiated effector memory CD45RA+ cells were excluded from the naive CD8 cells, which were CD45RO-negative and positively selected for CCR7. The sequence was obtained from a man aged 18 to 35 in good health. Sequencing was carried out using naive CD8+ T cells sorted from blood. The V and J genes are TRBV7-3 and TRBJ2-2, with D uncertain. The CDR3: CASSPQNTGELFF. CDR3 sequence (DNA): TGTGCCAGCAGCCCACAAAACACCGGGGAGCTGTTTTTT.